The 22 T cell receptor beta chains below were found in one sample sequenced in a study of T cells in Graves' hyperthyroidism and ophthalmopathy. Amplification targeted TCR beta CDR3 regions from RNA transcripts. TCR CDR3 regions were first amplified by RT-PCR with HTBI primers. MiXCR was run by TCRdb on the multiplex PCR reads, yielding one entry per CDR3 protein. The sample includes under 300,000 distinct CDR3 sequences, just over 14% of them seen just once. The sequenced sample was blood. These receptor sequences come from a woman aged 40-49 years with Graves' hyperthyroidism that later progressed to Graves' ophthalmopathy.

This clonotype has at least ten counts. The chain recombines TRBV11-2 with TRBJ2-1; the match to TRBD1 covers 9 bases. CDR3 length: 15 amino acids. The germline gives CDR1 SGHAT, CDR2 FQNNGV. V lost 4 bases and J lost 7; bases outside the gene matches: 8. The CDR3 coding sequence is TGTGCCAGCAGCTCCAGGAGGACAGGGGTTAATGAGCAGTTCTTC. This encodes CASSSRRTGVNEQFF.

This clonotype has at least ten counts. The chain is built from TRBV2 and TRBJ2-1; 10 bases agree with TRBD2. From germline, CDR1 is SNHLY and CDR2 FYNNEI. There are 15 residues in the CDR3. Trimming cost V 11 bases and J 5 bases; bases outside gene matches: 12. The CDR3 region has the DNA TGTGCCGGCGCCTCGGGAACTAGCGGGGACAATGAGCAGTTCTTC. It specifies CAGASGTSGDNEQFF.

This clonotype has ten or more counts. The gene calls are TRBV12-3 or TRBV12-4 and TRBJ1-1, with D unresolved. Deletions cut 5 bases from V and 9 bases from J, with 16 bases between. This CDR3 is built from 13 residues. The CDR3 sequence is CASSQMQQIKAFF. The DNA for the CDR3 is TGTGCCAGCAGTCAAATGCAACAGATTAAAGCTTTCTTT.

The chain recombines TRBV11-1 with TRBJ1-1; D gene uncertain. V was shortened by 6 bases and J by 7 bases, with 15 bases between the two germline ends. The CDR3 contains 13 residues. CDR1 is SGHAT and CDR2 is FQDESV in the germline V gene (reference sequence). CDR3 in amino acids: CASSPEWYLEAFF. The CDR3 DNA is TGTGCCAGCAGTCCCGAGTGGTATCTTGAAGCTTTCTTT.

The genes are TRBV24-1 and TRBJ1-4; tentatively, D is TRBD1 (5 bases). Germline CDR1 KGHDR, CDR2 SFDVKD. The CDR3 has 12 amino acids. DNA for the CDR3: TGTGCTGAGGGGACGGGGAATGAAAAACTGTTTTTT. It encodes CAEGTGNEKLFF.

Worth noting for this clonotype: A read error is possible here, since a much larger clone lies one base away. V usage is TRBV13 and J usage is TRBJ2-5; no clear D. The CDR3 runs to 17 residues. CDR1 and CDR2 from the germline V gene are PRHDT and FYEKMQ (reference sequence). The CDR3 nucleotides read TGTGCCAGCAGCTTAGTACGGCAAGGCGGCTACCAAGAGACCCAGTGCTTC. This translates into CASSLVRQGGYQETQCF.

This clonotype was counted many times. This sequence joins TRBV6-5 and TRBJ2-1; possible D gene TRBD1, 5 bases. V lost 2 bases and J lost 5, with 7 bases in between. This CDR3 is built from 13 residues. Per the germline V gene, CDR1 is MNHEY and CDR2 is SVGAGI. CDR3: CASSYPGNNEQFF. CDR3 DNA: TGTGCCAGCAGTTACCCAGGGAACAATGAGCAGTTCTTC.

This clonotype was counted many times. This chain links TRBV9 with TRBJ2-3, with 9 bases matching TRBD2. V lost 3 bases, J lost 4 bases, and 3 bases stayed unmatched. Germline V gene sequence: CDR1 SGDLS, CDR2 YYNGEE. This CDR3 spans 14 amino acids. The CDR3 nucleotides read TGTGCCAGCAGCGGTAGCGGGAGCTCAGATACGCAGTATTTT. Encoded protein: CASSGSGSSDTQYF.

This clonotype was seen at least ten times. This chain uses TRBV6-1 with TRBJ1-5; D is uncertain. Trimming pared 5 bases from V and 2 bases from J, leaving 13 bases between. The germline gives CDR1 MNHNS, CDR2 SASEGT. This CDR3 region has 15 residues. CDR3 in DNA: TGTGCCAGCAGTCCCACCGCCTGGGGCAATCAGCCCCAGCATTTT. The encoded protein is CASSPTAWGNQPQHF.

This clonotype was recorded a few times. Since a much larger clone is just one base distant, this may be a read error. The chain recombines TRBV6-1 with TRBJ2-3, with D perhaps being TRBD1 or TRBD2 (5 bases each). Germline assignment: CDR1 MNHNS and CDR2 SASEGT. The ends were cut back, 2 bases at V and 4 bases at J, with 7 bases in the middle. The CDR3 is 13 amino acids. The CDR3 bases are TGTGCCAGCAGTGAACGGGACGCAGATACGCAGTATTTT. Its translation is CASSERDADTQYF.

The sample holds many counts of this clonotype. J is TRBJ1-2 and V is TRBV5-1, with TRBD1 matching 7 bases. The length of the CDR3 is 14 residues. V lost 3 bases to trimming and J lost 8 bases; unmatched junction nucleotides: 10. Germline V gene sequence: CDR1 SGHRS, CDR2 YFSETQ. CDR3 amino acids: CASSWRDSLEGYTF. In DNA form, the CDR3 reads TGCGCCAGCAGCTGGAGGGACAGCCTGGAAGGCTACACCTTC.

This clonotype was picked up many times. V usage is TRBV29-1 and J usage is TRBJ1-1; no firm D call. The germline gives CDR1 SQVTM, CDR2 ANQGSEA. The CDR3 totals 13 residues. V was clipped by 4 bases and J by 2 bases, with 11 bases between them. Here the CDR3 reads CSVVSGINTEAFF. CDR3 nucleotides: TGCAGCGTTGTATCGGGGATTAACACTGAAGCTTTCTTT. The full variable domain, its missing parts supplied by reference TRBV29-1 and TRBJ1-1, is SAVISQKPSRDICQRGTSLTIQCQVDSQVTMMFWYRQQPGQSLTLIATANQGSEATYESGFVIDKFPISRPNLTFSTLTVSNMSPEDSSIYLCSVVSGINTEAFFGQGTRLTVV.

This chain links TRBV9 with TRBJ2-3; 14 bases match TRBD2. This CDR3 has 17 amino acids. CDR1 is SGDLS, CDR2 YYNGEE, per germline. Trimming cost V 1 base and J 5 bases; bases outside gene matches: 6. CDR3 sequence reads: CASSVLGLAGELDTQYF. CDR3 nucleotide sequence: TGTGCCAGCAGCGTACTGGGACTAGCGGGAGAATTAGATACGCAGTATTTT.

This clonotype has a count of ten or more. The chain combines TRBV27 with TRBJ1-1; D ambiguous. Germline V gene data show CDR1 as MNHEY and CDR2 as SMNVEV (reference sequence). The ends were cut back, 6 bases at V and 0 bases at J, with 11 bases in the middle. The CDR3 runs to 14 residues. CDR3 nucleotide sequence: TGTGCCAGCAGCGGATCCCGTTTGAACACTGAAGCTTTCTTT. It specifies CASSGSRLNTEAFF.

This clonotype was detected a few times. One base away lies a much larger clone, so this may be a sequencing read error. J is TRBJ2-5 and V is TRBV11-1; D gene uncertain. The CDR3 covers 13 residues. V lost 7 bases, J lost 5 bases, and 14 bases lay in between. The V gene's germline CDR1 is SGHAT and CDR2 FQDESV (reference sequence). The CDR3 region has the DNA TGTGCCAGCAACTTGTGGGGTCGGGAGACCCAGTACTTC. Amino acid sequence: CASNLWGRETQYF.

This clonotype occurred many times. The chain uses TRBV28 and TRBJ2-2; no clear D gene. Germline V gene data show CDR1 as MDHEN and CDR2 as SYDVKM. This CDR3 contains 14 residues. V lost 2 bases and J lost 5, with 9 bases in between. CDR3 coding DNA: TGTGCCAGCAGTTTAGTAACAGATACCGGGGAGCTGTTTTTT. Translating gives CASSLVTDTGELFF.

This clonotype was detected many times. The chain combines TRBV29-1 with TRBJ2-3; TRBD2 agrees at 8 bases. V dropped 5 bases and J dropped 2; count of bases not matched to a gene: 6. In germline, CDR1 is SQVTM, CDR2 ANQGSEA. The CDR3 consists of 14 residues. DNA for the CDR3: TGCAGCGTTCTGAGCGGGAGAAACACAGATACGCAGTATTTT. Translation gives CSVLSGRNTDTQYF.

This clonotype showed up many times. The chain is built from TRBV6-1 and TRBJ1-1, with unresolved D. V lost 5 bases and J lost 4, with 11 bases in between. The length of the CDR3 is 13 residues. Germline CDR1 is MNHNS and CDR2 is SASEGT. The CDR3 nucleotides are TGTGCCAGCAGTCCGGCCTACTTCACTGAAGCTTTCTTT. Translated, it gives CASSPAYFTEAFF.

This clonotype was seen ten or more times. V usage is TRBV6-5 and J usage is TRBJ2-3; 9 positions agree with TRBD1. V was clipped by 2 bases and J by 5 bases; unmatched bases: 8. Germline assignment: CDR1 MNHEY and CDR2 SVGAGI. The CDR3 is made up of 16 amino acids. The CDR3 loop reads CASSYLHRGRKDTQYF. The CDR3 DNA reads TGTGCCAGCAGTTACCTTCACAGGGGGCGCAAAGATACGCAGTATTTT.

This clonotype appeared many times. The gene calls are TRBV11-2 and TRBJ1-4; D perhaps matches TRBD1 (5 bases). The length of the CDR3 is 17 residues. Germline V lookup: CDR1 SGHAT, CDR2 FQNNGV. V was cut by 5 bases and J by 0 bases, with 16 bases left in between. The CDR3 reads CASSPWQGSATNEKLFF. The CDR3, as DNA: TGTGCCAGCAGCCCCTGGCAGGGATCTGCAACTAATGAAAAACTGTTTTTT.

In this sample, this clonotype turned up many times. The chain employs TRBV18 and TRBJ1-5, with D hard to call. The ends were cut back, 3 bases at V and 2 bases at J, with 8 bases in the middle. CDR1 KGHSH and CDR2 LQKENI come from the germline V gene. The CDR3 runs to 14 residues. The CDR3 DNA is TGTGCCAGCTCACCGGTACAAGGCAATCAGCCCCAGCATTTT. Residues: CASSPVQGNQPQHF.

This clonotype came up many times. The chain's CDR3 is CAWVAGQGLDTQYF. The CDR3 DNA is TGTGCCTGGGTCGCAGGACAGGGCCTTGATACGCAGTATTTT. V gene TRBV30 combines with J gene TRBJ2-3, with TRBD1 identical over 8 bases. Trimming took 5 bases from V and 6 from J; bases not matched to a gene: 10. The CDR3 is made up of 14 amino acids. Per germline, CDR1 GTSNPN and CDR2 SVGIG (reference sequence).